One sample yielded the 15 T cell receptor beta chains listed below, sequenced in a study of blood T cell repertoires in COVID-19. Method: immunoSEQ multiplex PCR; TCRdb's copy keeps in-frame clones and lacks some. The sample contains around 100,000 clones, 75% to 95% of which appear only once. The sequenced sample consisted of peripheral blood. The receptors here all came from a human donor with active COVID-19. The donor label of this sample is uncertain.

This chain joins TRBV5-1 and TRBJ2-2; the D gene is possibly TRBD1 (6 bases). CDR1 and CDR2 from the germline V gene are SGHRS and YFSETQ. The CDR3 has 14 amino acids. V shed 3 bases and J shed 7 bases, with 13 bases lying between them. CDR3 sequence (DNA): TGCGCCAGCAGCTCAGGGGTCTTGGGCGGGGAGCTGTTTTTT. It yields the protein CASSSGVLGGELFF.

The gene calls are TRBV7-2 and TRBJ1-1; D is undetermined. The CDR3 covers 15 residues. V was shortened by 5 bases and J by 0 bases, with 13 bases between the two germline ends. Germline values: CDR1 SGHTA, CDR2 FQGNSA. CDR3 in DNA: TGTGCCAGCAGCCAACCGGGAAACATGAACACTGAAGCTTTCTTT. Translation gives CASSQPGNMNTEAFF.

V and J are TRBV9 and TRBJ2-6; 10 bases match TRBD1. The CDR3 contains 19 residues. Trimming took 3 bases from V and 1 from J; bases not matched to a gene: 10. Germline CDR1 reads SGDLS; CDR2 reads YYNGEE. This CDR3 is CASSDAGTGASSGANVLTF. DNA for the CDR3: TGTGCCAGCAGCGACGCCGGGACAGGGGCGTCTTCTGGGGCCAACGTCCTGACTTTC. The complete variable domain, with remaining parts taken from reference TRBV9 and TRBJ2-6, reads DSGVTQTPKHLITATGQRVTLRCSPRSGDLSVYWYQQSLDQGLQFLIQYYNGEERAKGNILERFSAQQFPDLHSELNLSSLELGDSALYFCASSDAGTGASSGANVLTFGAGSRLTVL.

V usage is TRBV7-2 and J usage is TRBJ2-1; D gene ambiguous. V gave up 0 bases and J gave up 7 bases, with 13 bases separating them. The CDR3 loop spans 15 amino acids. Germline V gene data show CDR1 as SGHTA and CDR2 as FQGNSA. For the CDR3, the DNA is TGTGCCAGCAGCTTAGCCATCCTACCTGAGAATGAGCAGTTCTTC. Amino acid sequence: CASSLAILPENEQFF.

This sequence joins TRBV28 and TRBJ2-5; a weak D match, TRBD2 (5 bases). This CDR3 comprises 16 residues. V lost 6 bases and J lost 1, with 18 bases in between. Germline V CDR1 and CDR2: MDHEN, SYDVKM. DNA for the CDR3: TGTGCCAGCAGCTACTATACGACCGGAGGCCAAGAGACCCAGTACTTC. It encodes CASSYYTTGGQETQYF.

V is TRBV2 and J is TRBJ1-1; possibly TRBD1 for D (5 bases). The germline V gene encodes CDR1 SNHLY and CDR2 FYNNEI. The CDR3 length is 16 residues. Between the trimmed V and J ends, which lost 7 bases and 1 base, there was a span of 19 bases. The CDR3 coding sequence is TGTGCCAGCATTCCCCAGGGATCCCCCCCGAACACTGAAGCTTTCTTT. It specifies CASIPQGSPPNTEAFF. Complete variable domain (other parts from reference TRBV2 and TRBJ1-1): EPEVTQTPSHQVTQMGQEVILRCVPISNHLYFYWYRQILGQKVEFLVSFYNNEISEKSEIFDDQFSVERPDGSNFTLKIRSTKLEDSAMYFCASIPQGSPPNTEAFFGQGTRLTVV.

This sequence joins TRBV13 and TRBJ1-2; D unclear. With 5 bases removed from V and 7 bases from J, the gap between germline ends came to 11 bases. Germline V CDR1 and CDR2: PRHDT, FYEKMQ (reference sequence). CDR3 length equals 12 residues. The CDR3 coding sequence is TGTGCCAGCAGCCCTCGCCAGGTTGGCTACACCTTC. Its protein is CASSPRQVGYTF.

This chain links TRBV6-5 with TRBJ1-5; tentatively, D is TRBD1 (6 bases). The CDR3 has 15 amino acids. Germline lookup yields CDR1 MNHEY and CDR2 SVGAGI. V lost 7 bases and J 4 bases, leaving 17 bases between the germline ends. This chain's CDR3 is CASTLERGGNQPQHF. CDR3 DNA: TGTGCCAGCACCCTTGAGAGGGGGGGAAATCAGCCCCAGCATTTT.

The chain joins TRBV19 to TRBJ1-3; no clear D gene. V lost 6 bases to trimming and J lost 0 bases, with 6 bases between them. CDR1 is LNHDA and CDR2 is SQIVND in the germline V gene (reference sequence). This CDR3 is built from 13 residues. The CDR3 bases are TGTGCCAGTAGACTTTCCTCTGGAAACACCATATATTTT. Translation gives CASRLSSGNTIYF.

The rearrangement uses TRBV25-1 and TRBJ1-1; a possible D gene is TRBD1 (5 bases). Looked up from germline, CDR1 is MGHDK and CDR2 is SYGVNS. V shed 4 bases and J shed 1 base, with 13 bases lying between them. The CDR3 runs to 15 residues. The CDR3 region is CASSGWTTANTEAFF. As DNA, the CDR3 is TGTGCCAGCAGTGGGTGGACAACCGCGAACACTGAAGCTTTCTTT.

V is TRBV6-5 and J is TRBJ2-1; 7 positions match TRBD2. The CDR3 runs to 11 residues. Germline lookup yields CDR1 MNHEY and CDR2 SVGAGI. After removal of 5 bases from V and 8 bases from J, the junction contained 0 bases not matched to a gene. The CDR3 loop is CASSRGDEQFF. The CDR3 DNA reads TGTGCCAGCAGTCGGGGGGATGAGCAGTTCTTC.

This chain's CDR3 is CATSRALNTEAFF. The CDR3 DNA is TGTGCCACCAGCAGAGCGTTGAACACTGAAGCTTTCTTT. This chain links TRBV15 with TRBJ1-1; no definite D call. This CDR3 region has 13 residues. Germline V CDR1 and CDR2: LNHNV, YYDKDF (reference sequence). V was pared by 1 base and J by 0 bases, with 3 bases between.

V usage is TRBV18 and J usage is TRBJ2-1; D may be TRBD1 (6 bases). This CDR3 is built from 16 residues. Germline CDR1 is KGHSH and CDR2 is LQKENI. V gave up 0 bases and J gave up 2 bases, with 11 bases separating them. For the CDR3, the DNA is TGTGCCAGCTCACCACCGGCCGGGACAACCTACAATGAGCAGTTCTTC. It translates to CASSPPAGTTYNEQFF.

This chain joins TRBV3-1 (or the pseudogene TRBV3-2) and TRBJ2-1; TRBD1 is a possible D gene (6 bases). The CDR3 contains 14 residues. Germline V gene data show CDR1 as LGHDT and CDR2 as YNNKEL (reference sequence). Trimming removed 7 bases at V and 0 bases at J, with 10 bases between. CDR3 amino acids: CASTTGISYNEQFF. In DNA form, the CDR3 reads TGTGCCAGCACCACAGGGATCTCCTACAATGAGCAGTTCTTC.

The genes are TRBV6-1 and TRBJ1-2, with D maybe TRBD1 (6 bases). Germline loops: CDR1 MNHNS, CDR2 SASEGT. V was cut by 2 bases and J by 4 bases, with 11 bases left in between. The CDR3 is made up of 14 amino acids. CDR3 nucleotides: TGTGCCAGCAGTGAAAGGGGGTGGGGCTATGGCTACACCTTC. Residues: CASSERGWGYGYTF.